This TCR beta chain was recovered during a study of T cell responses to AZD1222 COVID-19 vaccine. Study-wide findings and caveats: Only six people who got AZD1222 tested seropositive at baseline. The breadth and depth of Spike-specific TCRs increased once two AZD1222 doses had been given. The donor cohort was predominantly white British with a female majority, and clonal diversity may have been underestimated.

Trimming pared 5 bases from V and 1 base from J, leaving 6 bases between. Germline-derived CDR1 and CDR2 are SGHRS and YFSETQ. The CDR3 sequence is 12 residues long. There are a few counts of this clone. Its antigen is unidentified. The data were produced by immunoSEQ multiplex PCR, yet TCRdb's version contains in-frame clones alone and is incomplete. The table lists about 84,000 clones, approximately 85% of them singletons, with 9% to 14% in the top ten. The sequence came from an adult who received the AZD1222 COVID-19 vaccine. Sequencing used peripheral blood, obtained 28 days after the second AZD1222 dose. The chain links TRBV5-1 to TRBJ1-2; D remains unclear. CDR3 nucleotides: TGCGCCAGCAGGGCGAATAACTATGGCTACACCTTC. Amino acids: CASRANNYGYTF.